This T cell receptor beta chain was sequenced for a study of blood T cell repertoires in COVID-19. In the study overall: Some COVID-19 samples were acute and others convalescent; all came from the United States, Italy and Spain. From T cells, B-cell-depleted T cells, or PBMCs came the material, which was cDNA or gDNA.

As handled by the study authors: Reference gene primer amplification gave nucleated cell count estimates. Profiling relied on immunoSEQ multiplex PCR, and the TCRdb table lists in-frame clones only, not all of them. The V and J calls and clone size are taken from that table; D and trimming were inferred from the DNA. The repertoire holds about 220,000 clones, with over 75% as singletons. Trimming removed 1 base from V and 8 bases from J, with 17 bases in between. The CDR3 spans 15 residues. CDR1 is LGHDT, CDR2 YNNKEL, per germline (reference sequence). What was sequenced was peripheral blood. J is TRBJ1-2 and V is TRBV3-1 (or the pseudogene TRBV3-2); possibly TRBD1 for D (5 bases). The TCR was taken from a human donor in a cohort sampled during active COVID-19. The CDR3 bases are TGTGCCAGCAGCCAAGGCGGCAGGGCAGGAGGGGGCTACACCTTC. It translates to CASSQGGRAGGGYTF.